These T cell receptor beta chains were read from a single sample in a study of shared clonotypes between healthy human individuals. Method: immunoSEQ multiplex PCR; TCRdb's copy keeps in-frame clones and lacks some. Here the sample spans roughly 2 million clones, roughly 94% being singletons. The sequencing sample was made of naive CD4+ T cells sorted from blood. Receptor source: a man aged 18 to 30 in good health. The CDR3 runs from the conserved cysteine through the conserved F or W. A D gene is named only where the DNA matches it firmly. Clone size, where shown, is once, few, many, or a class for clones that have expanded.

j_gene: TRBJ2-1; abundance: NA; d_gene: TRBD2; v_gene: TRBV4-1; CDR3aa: CASSQDLPYVAGGLNEQFF; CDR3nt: TGCGCCAGCAGCCAAGATCTGCCCTACGTAGCGGGGGGGCTCAATGAGCAGTTCTTC
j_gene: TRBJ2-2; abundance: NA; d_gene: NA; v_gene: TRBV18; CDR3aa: CASSPSGVTGELFF; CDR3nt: TGTGCCAGCTCACCCTCTGGGGTTACCGGGGAGCTGTTTTTT
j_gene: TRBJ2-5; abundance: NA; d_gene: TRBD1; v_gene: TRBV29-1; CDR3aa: CSVVRDRGPGETQYF; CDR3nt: TGCAGCGTTGTAAGGGACAGGGGGCCGGGAGAGACCCAGTACTTC
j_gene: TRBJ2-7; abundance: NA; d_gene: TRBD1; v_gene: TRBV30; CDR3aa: CAWRGGQGALGSYEQYF; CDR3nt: TGTGCCTGGAGGGGCGGACAGGGGGCACTGGGCTCCTACGAGCAGTACTTC
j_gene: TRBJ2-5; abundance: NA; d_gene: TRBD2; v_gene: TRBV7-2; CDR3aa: CASSFSSGGETQYF; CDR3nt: TGTGCCAGCAGCTTTTCTAGCGGGGGTGAGACCCAGTACTTC
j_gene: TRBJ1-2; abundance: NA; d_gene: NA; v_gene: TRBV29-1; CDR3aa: CSVGQGRVGYTF; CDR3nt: TGCAGCGTTGGCCAGGGGAGGGTCGGCTACACCTTC
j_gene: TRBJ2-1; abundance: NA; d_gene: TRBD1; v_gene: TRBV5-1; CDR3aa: CASSLATGLGNNEQFF; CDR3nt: TGCGCCAGCAGCTTGGCGACAGGGTTGGGGAACAATGAGCAGTTCTTC
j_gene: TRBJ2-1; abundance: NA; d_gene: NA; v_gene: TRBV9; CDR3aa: CASSAGREQFF; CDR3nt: TGTGCCAGCAGCGCTGGCCGGGAGCAGTTCTTC
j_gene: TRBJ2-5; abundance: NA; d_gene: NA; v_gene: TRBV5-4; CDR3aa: CASSFGGEYQETQYF; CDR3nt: TGTGCCAGCAGCTTCGGCGGGGAGTACCAAGAGACCCAGTACTTC
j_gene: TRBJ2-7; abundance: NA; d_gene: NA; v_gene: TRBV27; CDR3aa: CASSSSTAEKRQYF; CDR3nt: NA
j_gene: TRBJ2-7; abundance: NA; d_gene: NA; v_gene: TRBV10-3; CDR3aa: CAISRNLVSSYEQYF; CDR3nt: TGTGCCATCAGCCGCAATCTTGTCAGCTCCTACGAGCAGTACTTC
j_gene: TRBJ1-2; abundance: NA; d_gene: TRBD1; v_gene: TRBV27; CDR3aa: CASSPTDRVYGYTF; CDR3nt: TGTGCCAGCAGTCCAACCGACAGGGTTTATGGCTACACCTTC
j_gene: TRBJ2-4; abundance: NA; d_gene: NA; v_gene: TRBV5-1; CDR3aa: CASSLEALRDIQYF; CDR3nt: TGCGCCAGCAGCTTAGAAGCCCTTCGGGACATTCAGTACTTC
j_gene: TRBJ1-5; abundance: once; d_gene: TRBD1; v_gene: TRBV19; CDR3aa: CASSAWTGGPNQPQHF; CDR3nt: TGTGCCAGTAGTGCCTGGACAGGGGGTCCCAATCAGCCCCAGCATTTT
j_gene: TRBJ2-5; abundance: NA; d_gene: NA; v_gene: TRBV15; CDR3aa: CATGGGETQYF; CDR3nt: TGTGCCACCGGAGGGGGAGAGACCCAGTACTTC
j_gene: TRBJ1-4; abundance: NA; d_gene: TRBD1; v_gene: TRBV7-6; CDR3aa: CASSQNRGLYATNEKLFF; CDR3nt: TGTGCCAGCAGCCAAAACAGGGGGCTATATGCAACTAATGAAAAACTGTTTTTT
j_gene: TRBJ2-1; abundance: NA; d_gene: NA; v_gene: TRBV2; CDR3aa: CASSVAGEGEQFF; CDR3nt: TGTGCCAGCAGTGTGGCAGGGGAGGGTGAGCAGTTCTTC
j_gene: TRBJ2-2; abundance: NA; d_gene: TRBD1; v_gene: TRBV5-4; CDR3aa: CASSSHGQGLTGELFF; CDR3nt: TGTGCCAGCAGCTCCCATGGACAGGGTCTTACCGGGGAGCTGTTTTTT
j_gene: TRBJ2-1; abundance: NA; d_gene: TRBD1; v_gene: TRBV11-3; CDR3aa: CASSRGQGANEQFF; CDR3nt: TGTGCCAGCAGCCGGGGACAGGGGGCCAATGAGCAGTTCTTC
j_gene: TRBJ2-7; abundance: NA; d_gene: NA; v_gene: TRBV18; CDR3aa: CASSLGAVNYEQYF; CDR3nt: TGTGCCAGCTCACTAGGGGCTGTAAACTACGAGCAGTACTTC
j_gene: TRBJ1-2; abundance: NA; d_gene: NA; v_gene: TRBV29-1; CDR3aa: CSVEIGLGYTF; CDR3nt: TGCAGCGTTGAAATAGGGTTAGGCTACACCTTC
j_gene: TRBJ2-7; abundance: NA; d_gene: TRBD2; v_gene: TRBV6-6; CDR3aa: CASSVTSGSLYEQYF; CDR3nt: TGTGCCAGCAGTGTGACTAGCGGGAGCCTTTACGAGCAGTACTTC
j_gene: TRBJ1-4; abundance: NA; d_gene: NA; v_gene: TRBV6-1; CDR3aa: CASNTRQGKLFF; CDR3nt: TGTGCCAGCAACACCAGGCAGGGAAAACTGTTTTTT
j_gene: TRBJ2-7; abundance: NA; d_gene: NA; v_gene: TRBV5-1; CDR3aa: CASSLGETPYEQYF; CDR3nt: TGCGCCAGCAGCTTGGGGGAGACCCCCTACGAGCAGTACTTC
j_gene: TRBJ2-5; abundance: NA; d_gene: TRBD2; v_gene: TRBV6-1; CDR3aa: CASKLAGGLEETQYF; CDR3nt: TGTGCCAGCAAACTAGCGGGGGGGCTAGAAGAGACCCAGTACTTC
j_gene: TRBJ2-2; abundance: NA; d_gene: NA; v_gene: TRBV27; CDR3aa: CASLGPTNTGELFF; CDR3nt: TGTGCCAGCCTCGGGCCCACCAACACCGGGGAGCTGTTTTTT
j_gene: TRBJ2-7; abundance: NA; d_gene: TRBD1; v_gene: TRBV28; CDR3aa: CASSPRDRGRHEQYF; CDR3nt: TGTGCCAGCAGTCCACGGGACAGGGGGCGGCACGAGCAGTACTTC
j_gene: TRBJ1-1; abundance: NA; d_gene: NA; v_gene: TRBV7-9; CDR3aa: CASSLSGQSEAFF; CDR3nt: TGTGCCAGCAGCTTATCTGGCCAGAGTGAAGCTTTCTTT
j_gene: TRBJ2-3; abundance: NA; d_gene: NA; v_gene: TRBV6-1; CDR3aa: CASSGQGPTDTQYF; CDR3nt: TGTGCCAGCAGTGGTCAGGGGCCCACAGATACGCAGTATTTT
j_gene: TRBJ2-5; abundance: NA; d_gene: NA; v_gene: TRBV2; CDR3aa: CASRRRKGGGETQYF; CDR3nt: TGTGCCAGCAGACGGCGGAAGGGGGGTGGAGAGACCCAGTACTTC
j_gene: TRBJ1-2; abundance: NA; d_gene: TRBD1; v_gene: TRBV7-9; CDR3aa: CASSPRQGRAYGYTF; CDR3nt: TGTGCCAGCAGCCCCCGACAGGGACGGGCCTATGGCTACACCTTC
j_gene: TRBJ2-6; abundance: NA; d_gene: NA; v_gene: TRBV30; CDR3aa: CARSSGGANVLTF; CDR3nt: TGTGCCCGAAGTTCAGGTGGGGCCAACGTCCTGACTTTC
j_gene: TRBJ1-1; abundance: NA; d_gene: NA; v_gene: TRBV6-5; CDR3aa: CASSYSSGGSNTEAFF; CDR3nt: TGTGCCAGCAGTTACTCGTCGGGCGGATCGAACACTGAAGCTTTCTTT
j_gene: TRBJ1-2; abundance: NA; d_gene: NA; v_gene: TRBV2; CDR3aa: CASGDRPNYGYTF; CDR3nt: TGTGCCAGCGGAGACAGGCCAAACTATGGCTACACCTTC
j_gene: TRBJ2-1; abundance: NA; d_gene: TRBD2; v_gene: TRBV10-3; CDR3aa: CAISDKGLPNNEQFF; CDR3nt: TGTGCCATCAGTGATAAGGGACTACCCAACAATGAGCAGTTCTTC
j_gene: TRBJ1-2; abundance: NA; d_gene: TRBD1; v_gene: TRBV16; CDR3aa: CASSQWTGGYGYTF; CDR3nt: TGTGCCAGCAGCCAATGGACAGGGGGGTATGGCTACACCTTC
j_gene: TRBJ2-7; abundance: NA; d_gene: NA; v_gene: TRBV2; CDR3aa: CASSARRGSYEQYF; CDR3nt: TGTGCCAGCAGTGCTAGGCGGGGCTCCTACGAGCAGTACTTC
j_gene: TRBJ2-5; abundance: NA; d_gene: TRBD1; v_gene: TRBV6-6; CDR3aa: CASSYSTGGYQETQYF; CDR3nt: TGTGCCAGCAGTTACTCGACAGGGGGCTACCAAGAGACCCAGTACTTC
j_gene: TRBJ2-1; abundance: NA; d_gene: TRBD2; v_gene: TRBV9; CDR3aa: CASSAWTSGVYNEQFF; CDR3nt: TGTGCCAGCAGCGCCTGGACTAGCGGGGTATACAATGAGCAGTTCTTC
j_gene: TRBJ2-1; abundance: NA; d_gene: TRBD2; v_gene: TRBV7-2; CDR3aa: CASSLDLAGGGEQFF; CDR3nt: TGTGCCAGCAGCTTAGATTTGGCGGGAGGCGGTGAGCAGTTCTTC
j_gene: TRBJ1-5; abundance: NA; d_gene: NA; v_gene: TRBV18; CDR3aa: CASSKAPDQPQHF; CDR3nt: TGTGCCAGCTCAAAAGCCCCGGATCAGCCCCAGCATTTT
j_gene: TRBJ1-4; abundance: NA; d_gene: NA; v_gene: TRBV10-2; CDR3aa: CASSVTGATNEKLFF; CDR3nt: TGCGCCAGCAGTGTAACGGGGGCAACTAATGAAAAACTGTTTTTT
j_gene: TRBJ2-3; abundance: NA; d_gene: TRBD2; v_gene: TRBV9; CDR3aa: CASSADVGLAGFRTQYF; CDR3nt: TGTGCCAGCAGCGCAGACGTAGGACTAGCGGGATTCAGGACGCAGTATTTT
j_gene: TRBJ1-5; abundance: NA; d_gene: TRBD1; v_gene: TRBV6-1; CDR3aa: CASRAVQGSNQPQHF; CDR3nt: TGTGCCAGCAGAGCCGTACAGGGGAGCAATCAGCCCCAGCATTTT
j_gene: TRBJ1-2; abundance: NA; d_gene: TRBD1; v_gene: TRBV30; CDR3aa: CAWRGQGASSYGYTF; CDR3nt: TGTGCCTGGAGGGGACAGGGGGCTTCGAGCTATGGCTACACCTTC
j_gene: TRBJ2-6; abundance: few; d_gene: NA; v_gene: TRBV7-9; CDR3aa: CASSLAGANVLTF; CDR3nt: TGTGCCAGCAGCTTAGCTGGGGCCAACGTCCTGACTTTC
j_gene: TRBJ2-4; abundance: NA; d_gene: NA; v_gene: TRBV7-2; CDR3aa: CASSLVGHGNIQYF; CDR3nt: TGTGCCAGCAGCTTAGTAGGGCATGGGAACATTCAGTACTTC